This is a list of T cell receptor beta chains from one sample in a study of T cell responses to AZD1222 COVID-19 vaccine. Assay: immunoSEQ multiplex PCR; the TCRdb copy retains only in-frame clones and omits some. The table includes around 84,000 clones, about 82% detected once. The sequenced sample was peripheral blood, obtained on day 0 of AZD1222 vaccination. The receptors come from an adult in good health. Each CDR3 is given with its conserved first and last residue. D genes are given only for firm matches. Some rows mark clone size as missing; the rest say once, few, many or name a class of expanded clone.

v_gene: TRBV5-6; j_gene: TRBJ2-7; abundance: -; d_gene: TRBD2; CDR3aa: CASSLGSGSLYEQYF; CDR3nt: TGTGCCAGCAGCTTGGGTAGCGGGAGTCTCTACGAGCAGTACTTC
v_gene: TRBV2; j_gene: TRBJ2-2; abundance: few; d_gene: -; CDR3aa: CASSYTEGGELFF; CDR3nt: TGTGCCAGCTCTTACACGGAGGGTGGGGAGCTGTTTTTT
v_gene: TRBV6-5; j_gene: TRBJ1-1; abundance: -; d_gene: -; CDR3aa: CASSPPGGGTEAFF; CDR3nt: TGTGCCAGCAGCCCCCCAGGCGGGGGCACTGAAGCTTTCTTT
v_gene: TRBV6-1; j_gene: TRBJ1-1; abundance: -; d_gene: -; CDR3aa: CASSELSPPEAFF; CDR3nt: TGTGCCAGCAGTGAACTGTCGCCCCCTGAAGCTTTCTTT
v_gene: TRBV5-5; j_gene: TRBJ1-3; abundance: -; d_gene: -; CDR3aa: CASSPLLQGGSNTIYF; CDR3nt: TGTGCCAGCAGCCCACTATTACAGGGAGGTTCTAACACCATATATTTT
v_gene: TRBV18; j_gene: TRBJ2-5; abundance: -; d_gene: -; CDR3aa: CASSPTLQETQYF; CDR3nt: TGTGCCAGCTCACCAACTCTTCAAGAGACCCAGTACTTC
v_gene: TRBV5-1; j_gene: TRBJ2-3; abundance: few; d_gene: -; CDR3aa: CASSPRDLSTDTQYF; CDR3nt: TGCGCCAGCAGCCCCCGGGACTTAAGCACAGATACGCAGTATTTT
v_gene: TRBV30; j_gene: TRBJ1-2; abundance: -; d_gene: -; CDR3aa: CAWRAGRLGYTF; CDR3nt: TGTGCCTGGAGGGCAGGGAGGCTTGGCTACACCTTC
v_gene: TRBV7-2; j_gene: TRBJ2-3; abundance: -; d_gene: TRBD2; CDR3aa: CASSLGVGTTTDTQYF; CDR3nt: TGTGCCAGCAGCTTGGGGGTGGGGACTACCACAGATACGCAGTATTTT
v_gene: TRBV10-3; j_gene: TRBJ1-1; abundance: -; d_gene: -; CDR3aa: CAISVQNTEAFF; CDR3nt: TGTGCCATCAGTGTCCAGAACACTGAAGCTTTCTTT
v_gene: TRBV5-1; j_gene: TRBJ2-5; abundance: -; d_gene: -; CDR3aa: CASSRGLQETQYF; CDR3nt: TGCGCCAGCAGCCGCGGACTACAAGAGACCCAGTACTTC